What follows are 29 T cell receptor beta chains derived from one specimen sequenced in a study of low-dose radiotherapy and immunotherapy resistance in tumors. Time point described: after trial treatment. This sample's treatment: LDRT plus nivolumab, ipilimumab, low-dose cyclophosphamide and aspirin (RACIN trial). cDNA synthesis used a TRAV/TRBV-specific primer set for both chains. The authors amplified TCRs for 20 to 25 PCR cycles with a constant-region primer and a V-primer adapter. TCRdb called the reads again in MiXCR, with one record for every CDR3 protein. The table includes 39,000 or so distinct CDR3 sequences, roughly 20% detected once. Sequenced here: PBMCs, sampled after low-dose radiotherapy plus immunotherapy. The origin of the receptors is a female donor with ovarian cancer.

This clonotype was picked up one time. V and J are TRBV29-1 and TRBJ2-1; possible D gene TRBD1, 5 bases. V lost 2 bases to trimming and J lost 4 bases, with 9 bases between them. Per the germline V gene, CDR1 is SQVTM and CDR2 is ANQGSEA. The CDR3 length is 13 residues. As DNA, the CDR3 is TGCAGCGTTGAAAGGGGCCGATACAATGAGCAGTTCTTC. This translates into CSVERGRYNEQFF.

This clonotype was observed at least ten times. This sequence joins TRBV20-1 and TRBJ1-6, with D possibly matching TRBD1 (6 bases). There are 17 residues in the CDR3. CDR1 is DFQATT, CDR2 SNEGSKA, per germline (reference sequence). V lost 6 bases and J lost 0, with 18 bases in between. CDR3 sequence (DNA): TGCAGTGCAACCCGGACAGAGGGCTTCTCCTATAATTCACCCCTCCACTTT. It encodes CSATRTEGFSYNSPLHF.

To note about this clonotype: A read error is the likely source, as a far larger clone sits one nucleotide away. The chain employs TRBV5-4 and TRBJ2-4; possible D gene TRBD1, 5 bases. The J call may be mistaken, given a closer DNA end match to TRBJ2-7. CDR1 is SGHNT, CDR2 YYREEE, per germline (reference sequence). The CDR3 has 13 amino acids. The CDR3 spells CASSLRQTHEQYF. As DNA, the CDR3 is TGTGCCAGCAGCCTGCGACAGACACACGAGCAGTACTTC.

V usage is TRBV6-8 and J usage is TRBJ1-4; the D is unclear. Germline V gives CDR1 MNHGY, CDR2 SAAAGT. V lost 7 bases and J 3 bases, leaving 15 bases between the germline ends. CDR3 length equals 15 residues. CDR3 nucleotides: TGTGCCAGCAAATTAGACTACGGGTCTAATGAAAAACTGTTTTTT. Translated, it gives CASKLDYGSNEKLFF.

This clonotype was counted ten times or more. This rearrangement joins TRBV7-2 to TRBJ2-5; 11 bases line up with TRBD2. The V gene end was trimmed by 2 bases and the J gene end by 2 bases; junction bases not matched to a gene: 4. The germline gives CDR1 SGHTA, CDR2 FQGNSA. This CDR3 has 16 amino acids. The DNA of the CDR3 is TGTGCCAGCAGCTTATCGTCTAGCGGGGGGCAAGAGACCCAGTACTTC. This gives the protein CASSLSSSGGQETQYF.

This clonotype has ten or more counts. This rearrangement joins TRBV27 to TRBJ2-1; TRBD2 might be the D (5 bases). CDR1 MNHEY and CDR2 SMNVEV come from the germline V gene (reference sequence). V was pared by 3 bases and J by 3 bases, with 12 bases between. The CDR3 spans 15 residues. The CDR3 loop reads CASSFEGPDYNEQFF. The DNA of the CDR3 is TGTGCCAGCAGTTTTGAGGGTCCTGACTACAATGAGCAGTTCTTC.

This clonotype came up many times. The chain is built from TRBV3-1 and TRBJ2-5; 12 bases match TRBD2. J lost 3 bases, V lost 4 bases, and 3 bases had no gene match. CDR1 is LGHDT and CDR2 is YNNKEL in the germline V gene (reference sequence). This CDR3 is 15 amino acids long. The CDR3 region is CASSRRLAGEETQYF. For the CDR3, the DNA is TGTGCCAGCAGCCGTAGACTAGCGGGAGAAGAGACCCAGTACTTC.

About this clonotype: The likely explanation is a read error, given a far larger clone one base away. Likely a read error: the CDR3 ends without its conserved phenylalanine or tryptophan. The chain joins TRBV10-3 to TRBJ1-2; D is undetermined. The CDR3 extends over 14 amino acids. Germline lookup yields CDR1 ENHRY and CDR2 SYGVKD. CDR3 nucleotide sequence: TGTGCCAGCAGTTACTCGAGGGCTGGCTATGGCTACACCTAC. It is translated as CASSYSRAGYGYTY.

In its sample, this clonotype was seen many times. The V and J genes are TRBV20-1 and TRBJ2-3; D call uncertain. Germline-derived CDR1 and CDR2 are DFQATT and SNEGSKA (reference sequence). V was trimmed by 7 bases and J by 0 bases, leaving 14 bases between them. CDR3 length: 14 residues. CDR3 amino acids: CSVPAPPSTDTQYF. CDR3 sequence (DNA): TGCAGTGTTCCAGCCCCCCCTAGCACAGATACGCAGTATTTT.

As concerns this clonotype: A far larger clone lies a single base away; this is likely a read error. V usage is TRBV13 and J usage is TRBJ2-7; 10 nucleotides align to TRBD1. J lost 4 bases, V lost 5 bases, and 8 bases had no gene match. The length of the CDR3 is 15 residues. Germline loops: CDR1 PRHDT, CDR2 FYEKMQ (reference sequence). CDR3 protein: CASSQLDRGEYEQYF. Here the CDR3 DNA reads TGTGCCAGCAGCCAACTGGACAGGGGGGAGTACGAGCAGTACTTC.

The sample holds many counts of this clonotype. V usage is TRBV30 and J usage is TRBJ2-3; D might be TRBD1 or TRBD2, each matching 6 bases. Trimming left V 1 base short and J 8 bases short, with 13 bases between. CDR1 GTSNPN and CDR2 SVGIG come from the germline V gene (reference sequence). CDR3 length: 13 amino acids. CDR3 residues: CAWSGGAPGTQYF. The CDR3 DNA follows: TGTGCCTGGAGTGGGGGGGCCCCCGGTACGCAGTATTTT.

This clonotype has a count of ten or more. The J gene is TRBJ2-7, the V gene TRBV29-1, with 10 bases aligning to TRBD1. J was trimmed by 3 bases and V by 7 bases; bases with no gene match: 6. The CDR3 has 13 amino acids. Germline-derived CDR1 and CDR2 are SQVTM and ANQGSEA. CDR3 sequence: CSASGTGDYEQYF. DNA of the CDR3: TGCAGCGCCTCCGGGACAGGGGACTACGAGCAGTACTTC.

This clonotype was found a few times. The V gene is TRBV28, the J gene TRBJ2-2, with no clear D. This CDR3 has 12 residues. Germline V gene lookup returns CDR1 MDHEN and CDR2 SYDVKM. Trimming removed 6 bases from V and 6 bases from J, with 8 bases in between. The CDR3 nucleotides are TGTGCCAGCAGCCTTCTAGCCGGGGAGCTGTTTTTT. Translation: CASSLLAGELFF. Complete variable domain (other parts from reference TRBV28 and TRBJ2-2): DVKVTQSSRYLVKRTGEKVFLECVQDMDHENMFWYRQDPGLGLRLIYFSYDVKMKEKGDIPEGYSVSREKKERFSLILESASTNQTSMYLCASSLLAGELFFGEGSRLTVL.

This clonotype has ten or more counts. The chain couples TRBV7-2 to TRBJ1-1; no definite D call. The CDR3 has 15 residues. Trimming removed 3 bases from V and 1 base from J, with 12 bases in between. Germline V gene sequence: CDR1 SGHTA, CDR2 FQGNSA. The CDR3 DNA follows: TGTGCCAGCAGCTTTTACGGGTATGGGAACACTGAAGCTTTCTTT. Translating it yields CASSFYGYGNTEAFF.

As regards this clonotype: A far larger clone is one base from this, pointing to a likely read error. The rearrangement links TRBV7-6 to TRBJ2-1; D call uncertain. Germline lookup yields CDR1 SGHVS and CDR2 FNYEAQ. V was clipped by 4 bases and J by 6 bases, with 10 bases between them. The CDR3 length is 13 residues. The CDR3 DNA is TGTGCCAGCAGCTCCGGACGAGGCAATGAGCAGTTCTTC. Translating it yields CASSSGRGNEQFF.

This clonotype was detected many times. V is TRBV5-4 and J is TRBJ1-1, with 7 bases identical to TRBD1. The CDR3 runs 17 residues. The V and J ends lost 6 bases and 3 bases, in that order; junction bases with no gene match: 17. CDR1 and CDR2 (germline): SGHNT, YYREEE (reference sequence). This CDR3 reads CASTLGGGGRAHTEAFF. CDR3 in DNA: TGTGCCAGCACCCTCGGAGGGGGCGGCAGGGCTCACACTGAAGCTTTCTTT.

The table lists this clonotype with many counts. This chain links TRBV19 with TRBJ2-5; D might be TRBD2 (5 bases). Germline V gene lookup returns CDR1 LNHDA and CDR2 SQIVND (reference sequence). With 3 bases removed from V and 9 bases from J, the gap between germline ends came to 20 bases. This CDR3 region has 15 residues. The CDR3 DNA reads as TGTGCCAGTAGTATTGGTATTGTCTCGGGGATGTCCCAGTACTTC. Its translation is CASSIGIVSGMSQYF.

This clonotype has ten or more counts. This chain uses TRBV7-9 with TRBJ1-1; TRBD1 might be the D (5 bases). The germline CDR1 and CDR2 sequences are SEHNR and FQNEAQ (reference sequence). Trimming took off 5 bases at V and 6 bases at J, with 19 bases between the two ends. The CDR3 extends over 15 amino acids. The chain's CDR3 is CASSPIPAGTSEAFF. The CDR3, as DNA: TGTGCCAGCAGCCCAATCCCCGCAGGGACCTCTGAAGCTTTCTTT.

This clonotype was found many times. V usage is TRBV10-2 and J usage is TRBJ1-1; D is unclear. The ends were cut back, 6 bases at V and 6 bases at J, with 20 bases in the middle. The V gene's germline CDR1 is WSHSY and CDR2 SAAADI. This CDR3 region has 15 residues. The CDR3 sequence: CASSPNPVLTPEAFF. The CDR3 DNA reads as TGCGCCAGCAGCCCCAACCCCGTGCTCACTCCTGAAGCTTTCTTT.

The V and J genes are TRBV5-1 and TRBJ2-3; either TRBD1 or TRBD2 may fit D (5 bases each). V lost 4 bases and J lost 6, with 18 bases in between. This CDR3 has 15 residues. Germline V CDR1 and CDR2: SGHRS, YFSETQ. Here the CDR3 DNA reads TGCGCCAGCAGCGATTCCGGGACCCACGGGGATACGCAGTATTTT. This sequence encodes CASSDSGTHGDTQYF.

This clonotype was observed a few times. A read error likely explains this, since a far larger clone differs by one base. The chain joins TRBV29-1 to TRBJ2-7; 12 bases are shared with TRBD2. Germline loops: CDR1 SQVTM, CDR2 ANQGSEA. V was pared by 7 bases and J by 7 bases, with 8 bases of the junction left unmatched. This CDR3 spans 13 amino acids. The CDR3 DNA sequence: TGCAGCGGCGGACTAGCGGGAACCAATGAGCAGTACTTC. Its protein product is CSGGLAGTNEQYF.

This clonotype was seen repeatedly, ten times or more. The CDR3: CASSWRGGTGNTIYF. DNA of the CDR3: TGTGCCAGCAGCTGGAGGGGGGGAACTGGAAACACCATATATTTT. The chain recombines TRBV27 with TRBJ1-3, with D perhaps matching TRBD1 (6 bases). The CDR3 is 15 amino acids. V was cut by 6 bases and J by 2 bases, with 14 bases left in between. Germline V CDR1 and CDR2: MNHEY, SMNVEV (reference sequence).

Ten or more counts support this clonotype. The chain recombines TRBV11-2 with TRBJ1-1; D is perhaps TRBD1 (6 bases). V was pared by 1 base and J by 5 bases, with 14 bases between. The CDR3 runs to 15 residues. The germline CDR1 and CDR2 sequences are SGHAT and FQNNGV. CDR3 loop: CASSLGQGRGTEAFF. In nucleotides, the CDR3 is TGTGCCAGCAGCTTAGGTCAGGGGAGAGGGACTGAAGCTTTCTTT.

By share, this clonotype ranks as medium-sized. The chain carries TRBV6-1 and TRBJ2-3; no firm D call. Trimming took off 9 bases at V and 4 bases at J, with 17 bases between the two ends. This CDR3 is built from 14 residues. CDR1 is MNHNS, CDR2 SASEGT, per germline. The CDR3 coding sequence is TGTGCCAGGGACGGCCGACAAAGGGCAGATACGCAGTATTTT. Translated, it gives CARDGRQRADTQYF.

Within the sample, this clonotype is medium-sized. The V call is TRBV18, the J call TRBJ2-7; a weak D match, TRBD1 (5 bases). The ends were cut back, 0 bases at V and 2 bases at J, with 14 bases in the middle. CDR1 is KGHSH and CDR2 is LQKENI in the germline V gene. This CDR3 contains 16 residues. The CDR3 DNA reads as TGTGCCAGCTCACCACCGGTGCAGGGAAGAACCTACGAGCAGTACTTC. It specifies CASSPPVQGRTYEQYF.

V gene TRBV4-2 combines with J gene TRBJ2-1; 12 bases are shared with TRBD2. CDR1 LGHNA and CDR2 YNFKEQ come from the germline V gene. The J segment lost 3 bases and the V segment lost 1 base, leaving 4 bases of the junction unmatched. This CDR3 is built from 17 residues. The CDR3: CASSQVTSGSLYNEQFF. CDR3 nucleotide sequence: TGTGCCAGCAGCCAAGTGACTAGCGGGAGTCTCTACAATGAGCAGTTCTTC.

This clonotype was recorded many times. The V and J genes are TRBV25-1 and TRBJ2-1; either TRBD1 or TRBD2 may supply D (5 bases each). Trimming left V 2 bases short and J 0 bases short, with 8 bases between. CDR1 is MGHDK and CDR2 is SYGVNS in the germline V gene. The CDR3 has 15 residues. The DNA for the CDR3 is TGTGCCAGCAGTGAAGGGGGTAGCTCCTACAATGAGCAGTTCTTC. Residues: CASSEGGSSYNEQFF.

The rearrangement links TRBV6-6 to TRBJ2-6; TRBD1 aligns across 12 bases. The CDR3 runs to 19 residues. V shed 6 bases and J 2 bases; nucleotides not matched to a gene: 11. Germline values: CDR1 MNHNY, CDR2 SVGAGI (reference sequence). This CDR3 is CASSPVRDRGPAGANVLTF. The CDR3 DNA follows: TGTGCCAGCAGCCCCGTCCGGGACAGGGGGCCTGCTGGGGCCAACGTCCTGACTTTC.

By proportion, this clonotype is medium-sized (0.01 to 0.1%). This sequence joins TRBV6-4 and TRBJ2-3, with 8 bases that match TRBD2. The CDR3 is made up of 14 amino acids. The germline V gene has CDR1 MRHNA and CDR2 SNTAGT. The J segment lost 5 bases and the V segment lost 3 bases, leaving 4 bases of the junction unmatched. DNA of the CDR3: TGTGCCAGCAGTGAGCGGGGGGATGGAGATACGCAGTATTTT. This codes for CASSERGDGDTQYF.